Listed below are T cell receptor beta chains from one sample, sequenced in a study of shared clonotypes between healthy human individuals. TCRdb's copy holds only in-frame clones and misses some; the assay was immunoSEQ multiplex PCR. This sample has millions of clones, with about 92% found just once. The source material was naive CD8+ T cells from PBMCs. These receptors were collected from a man aged 18-30 years in good health. Some clones in this sample may be carry-over from other donors' samples. The CDR3 runs from the conserved cysteine through the conserved F or W. Each record gives: clone size, V gene, D gene, J gene, CDR3 protein, CDR3 DNA. The D gene is left open where the match is weak. The listing skips clone size in some rows; elsewhere it reads once, few, many or a size class.

clone size: .; V gene: TRBV21-1; D gene: .; J gene: TRBJ2-7; CDR3 protein: CASSNPPQGPSDNSIGNYEQYF; CDR3 DNA: TGTGCCAGCAGCAACCCTCCCCAGGGCCCTAGCGACAATAGCATCGGGAACTACGAGCAGTACTTC
clone size: .; V gene: TRBV9; D gene: .; J gene: TRBJ1-4; CDR3 protein: CASSVGEAYNEKLFF; CDR3 DNA: TGTGCCAGCAGCGTAGGGGAAGCCTATAATGAAAAACTGTTTTTT
clone size: .; V gene: TRBV6-5; D gene: TRBD2; J gene: TRBJ2-1; CDR3 protein: CATHLAGGDNEQFF; CDR3 DNA: TGTGCCACCCATTTGGCGGGAGGGGACAATGAGCAGTTCTTC
clone size: few; V gene: TRBV13; D gene: TRBD1; J gene: TRBJ2-1; CDR3 protein: CASSPGTGWSEQFF; CDR3 DNA: TGTGCCAGCAGCCCAGGGACAGGGTGGAGTGAGCAGTTCTTC
clone size: .; V gene: TRBV9; D gene: TRBD1; J gene: TRBJ2-1; CDR3 protein: CASSGKWDREEFSYNEQFF; CDR3 DNA: TGTGCCAGCAGCGGGAAGTGGGACAGGGAAGAATTCTCCTACAATGAGCAGTTCTTC
clone size: few; V gene: TRBV29-1; D gene: .; J gene: TRBJ1-1; CDR3 protein: CSVVSGQAFF; CDR3 DNA: TGCAGCGTTGTCTCAGGGCAAGCTTTCTTT
clone size: .; V gene: TRBV11-2; D gene: TRBD2; J gene: TRBJ2-7; CDR3 protein: CASSLAPRLAGTSTYEQYF; CDR3 DNA: TGTGCCAGCAGCTTAGCCCCGAGGCTAGCGGGAACATCAACCTACGAGCAGTACTTC
clone size: .; V gene: TRBV28; D gene: TRBD1; J gene: TRBJ1-4; CDR3 protein: CASTGQFNEKLFF; CDR3 DNA: TGTGCCAGCACGGGACAGTTTAATGAAAAACTGTTTTTT
clone size: .; V gene: TRBV10-3; D gene: .; J gene: TRBJ2-7; CDR3 protein: CAIRSWGEPTYEQYF; CDR3 DNA: TGTGCCATCAGGTCCTGGGGAGAGCCCACCTACGAGCAGTACTTC
clone size: .; V gene: TRBV4-2; D gene: .; J gene: TRBJ2-2; CDR3 protein: CASSWPGEGGGELFF; CDR3 DNA: TGTGCCAGCAGTTGGCCGGGAGAGGGCGGCGGGGAGCTGTTTTTT
clone size: .; V gene: TRBV5-6; D gene: TRBD1; J gene: TRBJ2-7; CDR3 protein: CASSWTGAEQYF; CDR3 DNA: TGTGCCAGCAGCTGGACAGGGGCCGAGCAGTACTTC